This TCR beta chain comes out of a study of post-analysis software for immune sequencing data. Looking at the study overall: Relapsing-remitting, secondary progressive and progressive-relapsing courses of multiple sclerosis were included. Whole-study findings and limits: Analysis by F measure revealed that same-batch samples clustered strongly together. Patients with multiple sclerosis recorded significantly lower normalized Chao1 diversity than controls, the study found.

Each TCR beta cDNA library carried unique molecular identifiers. Around 460,000 cDNA molecules came from approximately 1 to 10 million T cells. MiXCR, applied by TCRdb to the PCR reads, yields one record per CDR3 protein. Altogether roughly 800,000 distinct CDR3 sequences are present, 53% being singletons, with the ten largest covering approximately 4.4%. Turning to this clonotype: Its specificity is unknown.

Source material: blood. This sequence originates from a girl under 18 with multiple sclerosis.

The CDR3 here is CASSRRGAAGYTF. CDR3 sequence (DNA): TGTGCCAGCAGCCGCCGGGGGGCCGCTGGCTACACCTTC. This chain uses TRBV9 with TRBJ1-2; tentatively, D is TRBD1 (6 bases). Trimming left V 4 bases short and J 7 bases short, with 14 bases between. Per the germline V gene, CDR1 is SGDLS and CDR2 is YYNGEE. This CDR3 has 13 amino acids.